A selection of T cell receptor beta chains follows, all from one sample in a study of shared clonotypes between healthy human individuals. This table comes from immunoSEQ multiplex PCR, and its TCRdb copy is limited to in-frame clones, with some not included. This table holds more than 2 million clones, about 94% found once. Sample: naive CD8+ T cells sorted from blood. The receptors originated from a man younger than 35 in good health. CDR3s include the opening cysteine and the closing phenylalanine or tryptophan. Each record gives: J gene, D gene, clone size, V gene, CDR3 protein, CDR3 DNA. D genes are given only for firm matches. Rows give clone size only sometimes, using once, few, many, or a class for an expanded clone.

j_gene: TRBJ2-2; d_gene: TRBD2; abundance: NA; v_gene: TRBV2; CDR3aa: CASSRTSGGPNTGELFF; CDR3nt: TGTGCCAGCAGCAGGACTAGCGGGGGACCGAACACCGGGGAGCTGTTTTTT
j_gene: TRBJ1-1; d_gene: NA; abundance: NA; v_gene: TRBV4-1; CDR3aa: CASSQGRGGEAFF; CDR3nt: TGCGCCAGCAGCCAAGGTCGAGGCGGTGAAGCTTTCTTT
j_gene: TRBJ2-3; d_gene: NA; abundance: NA; v_gene: TRBV4-3; CDR3aa: CASSQDPRQGHTDTQYF; CDR3nt: TGCGCCAGCAGCCAAGATCCTCGGCAGGGGCACACAGATACGCAGTATTTT
j_gene: TRBJ2-1; d_gene: NA; abundance: NA; v_gene: TRBV30; CDR3aa: CAWRGNEQFF; CDR3nt: TGTGCCTGGAGAGGGAATGAGCAGTTCTTC
j_gene: TRBJ1-2; d_gene: NA; abundance: once; v_gene: TRBV2; CDR3aa: CASFWGPDYGYTF; CDR3nt: TGTGCCAGCTTTTGGGGGCCAGACTATGGCTACACCTTC
j_gene: TRBJ1-1; d_gene: NA; abundance: NA; v_gene: TRBV9; CDR3aa: CASSVEQGKLNTEAFF; CDR3nt: TGTGCCAGCAGCGTAGAACAAGGTAAACTGAACACTGAAGCTTTCTTT
j_gene: TRBJ1-2; d_gene: TRBD1; abundance: NA; v_gene: TRBV13; CDR3aa: CASSLGQGARGYTF; CDR3nt: TGTGCCAGCAGCTTAGGGCAGGGGGCACGAGGCTACACCTTC
j_gene: TRBJ2-3; d_gene: TRBD2; abundance: NA; v_gene: TRBV28; CDR3aa: CASSWTSGGARGDTQYF; CDR3nt: TGTGCCAGCAGTTGGACTAGCGGGGGGGCCAGGGGCGATACGCAGTATTTT
j_gene: TRBJ1-1; d_gene: TRBD1; abundance: once; v_gene: TRBV4-3; CDR3aa: CASSLTTGGAVTEAFF; CDR3nt: TGCGCCAGCAGCCTAACGACAGGGGGCGCGGTAACTGAAGCTTTCTTT
j_gene: TRBJ2-7; d_gene: NA; abundance: NA; v_gene: TRBV5-6; CDR3aa: CASSSGQSYEQYF; CDR3nt: TGTGCCAGCAGCTCCGGACAGTCCTACGAGCAGTACTTC
j_gene: TRBJ1-2; d_gene: NA; abundance: NA; v_gene: TRBV5-1; CDR3aa: CASSLGTLGYTF; CDR3nt: TGCGCCAGCAGCTTAGGGACCCTCGGCTACACCTTC
j_gene: TRBJ2-2; d_gene: NA; abundance: NA; v_gene: TRBV6-5; CDR3aa: CASSYFGNTGELFF; CDR3nt: TGTGCCAGCAGTTATTTTGGGAACACCGGGGAGCTGTTTTTT
j_gene: TRBJ2-6; d_gene: NA; abundance: NA; v_gene: TRBV6-5; CDR3aa: CASSYGDSGANVLTF; CDR3nt: TGTGCCAGCAGTTACGGGGACTCTGGGGCCAACGTCCTGACTTTC
j_gene: TRBJ1-6; d_gene: NA; abundance: NA; v_gene: TRBV10-3; CDR3aa: CAIGVEGNSPLHF; CDR3nt: TGTGCCATTGGAGTCGAGGGGAATTCACCCCTCCACTTT
j_gene: TRBJ2-3; d_gene: TRBD1; abundance: NA; v_gene: TRBV28; CDR3aa: CASSTSRDRGTDTQYF; CDR3nt: TGTGCCAGCAGCACCTCCCGGGACAGGGGCACAGATACGCAGTATTTT
j_gene: TRBJ2-3; d_gene: TRBD2; abundance: NA; v_gene: TRBV7-9; CDR3aa: CASRGLAGAKTDTQYF; CDR3nt: TGTGCCAGCAGGGGACTAGCGGGAGCGAAAACAGATACGCAGTATTTT
j_gene: TRBJ2-5; d_gene: NA; abundance: NA; v_gene: TRBV19; CDR3aa: CASSILGLKRETQYF; CDR3nt: TGTGCCAGTAGTATTCTAGGCCTAAAGAGGGAGACCCAGTACTTC
j_gene: TRBJ2-2; d_gene: TRBD2; abundance: once; v_gene: TRBV9; CDR3aa: CASSLPLSGGAHGELFF; CDR3nt: TGTGCCAGCAGCCTACCGCTCAGCGGGGGGGCCCACGGGGAGCTGTTTTTT
j_gene: TRBJ2-2; d_gene: TRBD2; abundance: once; v_gene: TRBV7-9; CDR3aa: CASSPTSGVGGELFF; CDR3nt: TGTGCCAGCAGCCCGACTAGCGGGGTCGGCGGGGAGCTGTTTTTT
j_gene: TRBJ2-7; d_gene: TRBD1; abundance: NA; v_gene: TRBV7-6; CDR3aa: CASSSRQGMAYEQYF; CDR3nt: TGTGCCAGCAGCTCTAGACAGGGAATGGCCTACGAGCAGTACTTC
j_gene: TRBJ1-6; d_gene: NA; abundance: NA; v_gene: TRBV6-4; CDR3aa: CASSEILGVGSPLHF; CDR3nt: TGTGCCAGCAGTGAAATCTTGGGAGTCGGATCACCCCTCCACTTT
j_gene: TRBJ2-1; d_gene: NA; abundance: NA; v_gene: TRBV4-1; CDR3aa: CASSHPPPWVEQFF; CDR3nt: TGCGCCAGCAGCCACCCCCCCCCATGGGTCGAGCAGTTCTTC
j_gene: TRBJ2-1; d_gene: NA; abundance: NA; v_gene: TRBV6-1; CDR3aa: CATAGQGQQFF; CDR3nt: TGTGCCACAGCAGGGCAGGGGCAACAGTTCTTC
j_gene: TRBJ2-7; d_gene: NA; abundance: once; v_gene: TRBV6-1; CDR3aa: CASRATGSRVHEQYF; CDR3nt: TGTGCCAGCAGGGCCACCGGGTCAAGGGTCCACGAGCAGTACTTC
j_gene: TRBJ2-1; d_gene: NA; abundance: NA; v_gene: TRBV6-5; CDR3aa: CASSYNNYNEQFF; CDR3nt: TGTGCCAGCAGTTACAACAACTACAATGAGCAGTTCTTC
j_gene: TRBJ2-2; d_gene: NA; abundance: NA; v_gene: TRBV10-3; CDR3aa: CAISESAGELFF; CDR3nt: TGTGCCATCAGTGAGTCGGCCGGGGAGCTGTTTTTT
j_gene: TRBJ2-1; d_gene: TRBD2; abundance: NA; v_gene: TRBV13; CDR3aa: CASSLGVAGGPVLDEQFF; CDR3nt: TGTGCCAGCAGCTTAGGAGTAGCGGGAGGGCCCGTTCTAGATGAGCAGTTCTTC
j_gene: TRBJ2-7; d_gene: NA; abundance: NA; v_gene: TRBV6-1; CDR3aa: CASSEGLSYEQYF; CDR3nt: TGTGCCAGCAGTGAAGGTTTGAGCTACGAGCAGTACTTC
j_gene: TRBJ1-6; d_gene: TRBD1; abundance: NA; v_gene: TRBV2; CDR3aa: CASTPGTGDPYNSPLHF; CDR3nt: TGTGCCAGCACTCCCGGGACAGGGGACCCCTATAATTCACCCCTCCACTTT
j_gene: TRBJ1-1; d_gene: TRBD1; abundance: once; v_gene: TRBV6-6; CDR3aa: CASSWEQGALEAFF; CDR3nt: TGTGCCAGCAGTTGGGAACAGGGGGCCCTTGAAGCTTTCTTT
j_gene: TRBJ1-1; d_gene: TRBD1; abundance: NA; v_gene: TRBV28; CDR3aa: CAGQDRDRVNTEAFF; CDR3nt: TGTGCCGGACAAGACAGGGACCGGGTGAACACTGAAGCTTTCTTT
j_gene: TRBJ2-7; d_gene: NA; abundance: NA; v_gene: TRBV7-7; CDR3aa: CASSSGQDYEQYF; CDR3nt: TGTGCTAGCAGCTCCGGCCAGGATTACGAGCAGTACTTC
j_gene: TRBJ2-2; d_gene: TRBD1; abundance: NA; v_gene: TRBV29-1; CDR3aa: CSVVFGDSPTGELFF; CDR3nt: TGCAGCGTTGTTTTTGGGGACAGCCCCACCGGGGAGCTGTTTTTT
j_gene: TRBJ1-1; d_gene: NA; abundance: NA; v_gene: TRBV2; CDR3aa: CASSGARNTEAFF; CDR3nt: TGTGCCAGCAGTGGGGCACGGAACACTGAAGCTTTCTTT
j_gene: TRBJ1-1; d_gene: NA; abundance: once; v_gene: TRBV7-9; CDR3aa: CASPGPDLNTEAFF; CDR3nt: TGTGCCTCGCCCGGGCCGGATTTGAACACTGAAGCTTTCTTT
j_gene: TRBJ2-1; d_gene: TRBD2; abundance: NA; v_gene: TRBV13; CDR3aa: CASSSPGLAGRETFF; CDR3nt: TGTGCCAGCAGCTCGCCGGGACTAGCGGGAAGGGAAACGTTCTTC
j_gene: TRBJ1-5; d_gene: NA; abundance: NA; v_gene: TRBV4-3; CDR3aa: CASSQDLTDYSNQPQHF; CDR3nt: TGCGCCAGCAGCCAAGATTTGACAGACTATAGCAATCAGCCCCAGCATTTT
j_gene: TRBJ2-1; d_gene: NA; abundance: NA; v_gene: TRBV5-6; CDR3aa: CASSAGLDNEQFF; CDR3nt: TGTGCCAGCAGCGCCGGACTTGACAATGAGCAGTTCTTC
j_gene: TRBJ2-7; d_gene: NA; abundance: once; v_gene: TRBV11-2; CDR3aa: CASSLDYREQYF; CDR3nt: TGTGCCAGCAGCTTAGACTATAGGGAGCAGTACTTC
j_gene: TRBJ2-1; d_gene: NA; abundance: few; v_gene: TRBV10-2; CDR3aa: CASSDWNNEQFF; CDR3nt: TGCGCCAGCAGTGACTGGAACAATGAGCAGTTCTTC
j_gene: TRBJ2-7; d_gene: NA; abundance: NA; v_gene: TRBV4-3; CDR3aa: CASSARTGYEQYF; CDR3nt: TGCGCCAGCAGCGCACGGACGGGCTACGAGCAGTACTTC
j_gene: TRBJ2-3; d_gene: TRBD1; abundance: NA; v_gene: TRBV7-8; CDR3aa: CASSHTTGTDTQYF; CDR3nt: TGTGCCAGCAGCCACACGACAGGGACAGATACGCAGTATTTT
j_gene: TRBJ1-1; d_gene: NA; abundance: NA; v_gene: TRBV7-8; CDR3aa: CASSGNTEAFF; CDR3nt: TGTGCCAGCAGCGGGAACACTGAAGCTTTCTTT
j_gene: TRBJ1-6; d_gene: NA; abundance: NA; v_gene: TRBV5-1; CDR3aa: CASSLRTGFSSYNSPLHF; CDR3nt: TGCGCCAGCAGCTTACGAACAGGGTTTAGCTCCTATAATTCACCCCTCCACTTT
j_gene: TRBJ2-1; d_gene: TRBD1; abundance: NA; v_gene: TRBV5-1; CDR3aa: CASSSGTGYNEQFF; CDR3nt: TGCGCCAGCAGCTCCGGGACAGGGTACAATGAGCAGTTCTTC
j_gene: TRBJ2-1; d_gene: NA; abundance: NA; v_gene: TRBV11-2; CDR3aa: CASSLFSDYQQFF; CDR3nt: TGTGCCAGCAGCTTATTCTCGGACTACCAGCAGTTCTTC
j_gene: TRBJ2-2; d_gene: NA; abundance: NA; v_gene: TRBV29-1; CDR3aa: CSVLSTGTANTGELFF; CDR3nt: TGCAGCGTCCTTTCCACCGGGACCGCGAACACCGGGGAGCTGTTTTTT
j_gene: TRBJ1-2; d_gene: TRBD1; abundance: NA; v_gene: TRBV29-1; CDR3aa: CSATGGQGYGYTF; CDR3nt: TGCAGTGCAACAGGGGGCCAAGGCTATGGCTACACCTTC
j_gene: TRBJ2-7; d_gene: NA; abundance: NA; v_gene: TRBV19; CDR3aa: CASSIAPDSSYEQYF; CDR3nt: TGTGCCAGTAGTATAGCTCCGGACAGCTCCTACGAGCAGTACTTC
j_gene: TRBJ2-3; d_gene: NA; abundance: NA; v_gene: TRBV18; CDR3aa: CASSPPGGGSADTQYF; CDR3nt: TGTGCCAGCTCACCACCGGGAGGGGGCAGTGCAGATACGCAGTATTTT
j_gene: TRBJ2-5; d_gene: NA; abundance: NA; v_gene: TRBV4-1; CDR3aa: CASSQGDSHLQETQYF; CDR3nt: TGCGCCAGCAGCCAAGGGGACTCCCACCTCCAAGAGACCCAGTACTTC
j_gene: TRBJ2-3; d_gene: NA; abundance: NA; v_gene: TRBV11-2; CDR3aa: CASSLYEAATTDTQYF; CDR3nt: TGTGCCAGCAGCTTATACGAAGCGGCCACCACAGATACGCAGTATTTT
j_gene: TRBJ1-6; d_gene: NA; abundance: NA; v_gene: TRBV4-1; CDR3aa: CASSQVGQNSPLHF; CDR3nt: TGCGCCAGCAGCCAAGTTGGCCAGAATTCACCCCTCCACTTT